Listed here are 23 T cell receptor beta chains from one sample, sequenced in a study of cytomegalovirus exposure and HLA in healthy donors. Primers: 60 Vbeta forward and 13 Jbeta reverse. Libraries were prepared by immunoSEQ multiplex PCR; TCRdb keeps only in-frame clonotypes and omits some of them. This sample yields 160,000 or so clones, of which about 88% are seen a single time; roughly 1.8% belongs to the top ten. Sequencing input: PBMCs. The source is a woman under 30 in good health and CMV-seronegative.

This chain uses TRBV28 with TRBJ2-1; the D gene is possibly TRBD1 (6 bases). The CDR3 runs to 17 residues. Trimming cost V 3 bases and J 4 bases, with 19 bases left between them. Germline CDR1 and CDR2: MDHEN and SYDVKM. The CDR3 loop reads CASSFMGTQTLYNEQFF. The CDR3 DNA reads TGTGCCAGCAGTTTTATGGGGACACAGACGCTTTACAATGAGCAGTTCTTC.

This clone was seen a few times. This chain links TRBV6-5 with TRBJ1-3; unclear D gene. CDR1 is MNHEY, CDR2 SVGAGI, per germline. CDR3 length: 15 amino acids. V was clipped by 0 bases and J by 6 bases, with 12 bases between them. The CDR3 DNA is TGTGCCAGCAGTTACTCGAGTAGGACTGCAAACACCATATATTTT. Translated: CASSYSSRTANTIYF.

The chain uses TRBV29-1 and TRBJ2-7; 9 bases fit TRBD1. Germline V gene lookup returns CDR1 SQVTM and CDR2 ANQGSEA. This CDR3 spans 13 amino acids. The J segment lost 5 bases and the V segment lost 4 bases, leaving 6 bases of the junction unmatched. The CDR3 loop is CSVVGTGPNEQYF. The CDR3 DNA follows: TGCAGCGTTGTTGGGACAGGGCCCAACGAGCAGTACTTC.

This chain uses TRBV28 with TRBJ1-4, with 8 bases that match TRBD1. With 4 bases clipped from V and 4 bases from J, the junction kept 5 bases outside the gene matches. CDR3 length: 15 amino acids. CDR1 MDHEN and CDR2 SYDVKM come from the germline V gene. The CDR3 here is CASSSQGANNEKLFF. CDR3 DNA: TGTGCCAGCAGTTCCCAGGGGGCGAATAATGAAAAACTGTTTTTT.

V gene TRBV11-3 combines with J gene TRBJ1-1, with 11 bases matching TRBD1. The CDR3 totals 15 residues. Per germline, CDR1 SGHNT and CDR2 YENEEA. With 5 bases clipped from V and 4 bases from J, the junction kept 6 bases outside the gene matches. CDR3 sequence: CASSAGQGATTEAFF. In DNA, the CDR3 is TGTGCCAGCAGCGCCGGACAGGGGGCGACCACTGAAGCTTTCTTT.

This clone was picked up a small number of times. The V call is TRBV6-1, the J call TRBJ1-4; unclear D gene. V gave up 8 bases and J gave up 14 bases, with 12 bases separating them. Germline lookup yields CDR1 MNHNS and CDR2 SASEGT. There are 10 residues in the CDR3. The CDR3, as DNA: TGTGCCAGCGGGTGGAGACCGCTGTTTTTT. It specifies CASGWRPLFF.

The rearrangement joins TRBV28 to TRBJ1-1; D possibly corresponds to TRBD1 (5 bases). Trimming took 5 bases from V and 0 from J, leaving 16 bases between them. Germline V CDR1 and CDR2: MDHEN, SYDVKM. CDR3 length equals 16 residues. CDR3 sequence (DNA): TGTGCCAGCAGTCGTCCAGGGCGCCTGATGAACACTGAAGCTTTCTTT. It translates to CASSRPGRLMNTEAFF. Based on the CDR3 plus reference TRBV28 and TRBJ1-1, the full variable domain is DVKVTQSSRYLVKRTGEKVFLECVQDMDHENMFWYRQDPGLGLRLIYFSYDVKMKEKGDIPEGYSVSREKKERFSLILESASTNQTSMYLCASSRPGRLMNTEAFFGQGTRLTVV.

This rearrangement joins TRBV19 to TRBJ1-2, with D tentatively TRBD1 (5 bases). Germline lookup yields CDR1 LNHDA and CDR2 SQIVND (reference sequence). Trimming cost V 1 base and J 0 bases, with 15 bases left between them. The CDR3 length is 17 residues. CDR3 residues: CASSIGGTLPPNYGYTF. In DNA form, the CDR3 reads TGTGCCAGTAGTATAGGAGGGACTCTTCCACCTAACTATGGCTACACCTTC.

This clone appeared a single time. This CDR3 reads CAWSTGGNTEAFF. The CDR3 DNA reads TGTGCCTGGAGTACAGGGGGGAACACTGAAGCTTTCTTT. The chain links TRBV30 to TRBJ1-1; 8 positions match TRBD1. There are 13 residues in the CDR3. The J segment lost 1 base and the V segment lost 2 bases, leaving 0 bases of the junction unmatched. Looked up from germline, CDR1 is GTSNPN and CDR2 is SVGIG (reference sequence).

This clone appeared a few times. This chain joins TRBV5-1 and TRBJ1-3, with D possibly TRBD1 on 5 matching bases. The V end lost 0 bases, the J end lost 0 bases, and 10 bases lay between the germline ends. The length of the CDR3 is 16 residues. Looked up from germline, CDR1 is SGHRS and CDR2 is YFSETQ. The CDR3 sequence: CASSLVGEFSGNTIYF. The CDR3 nucleotides are TGCGCCAGCAGCTTGGTAGGGGAATTCTCTGGAAACACCATATATTTT.

The gene calls are TRBV10-3 and TRBJ1-5; D is unresolved. The CDR3 consists of 13 residues. From germline, CDR1 is ENHRY and CDR2 SYGVKD. Trimming took off 4 bases at V and 6 bases at J, with 10 bases between the two ends. DNA of the CDR3: TGTGCCATCAGTGTCGACTTGAGTCAGCCCCAGCATTTT. Translation: CAISVDLSQPQHF.

Here the CDR3 DNA reads TGTGCCAGCCTCGGTACTAGCAGATACAATGAGCAGTTCTTC. This codes for CASLGTSRYNEQFF. The V gene is TRBV2, the J gene TRBJ2-1; D may be TRBD2 (6 bases). This CDR3 has 14 residues. The ends were cut back, 8 bases at V and 4 bases at J, with 15 bases in the middle. CDR1 and CDR2 from the germline V gene are SNHLY and FYNNEI.

This clone was found once. The CDR3 sequence: CASSPDREGRTQYF. The CDR3 DNA reads TGTGCCAGCAGCCCGGACAGGGAAGGGAGAACCCAGTACTTC. The chain has TRBV5-4 and TRBJ2-5; 8 positions match TRBD1. Germline trimming cut 4 bases from V and 8 bases from J; bases unmatched to any gene: 10. The CDR3 totals 14 residues. From germline, CDR1 is SGHNT and CDR2 YYREEE (reference sequence).

This clone was seen once. The chain recombines TRBV2 with TRBJ2-1; unclear D gene. This CDR3 has 12 residues. The germline V gene has CDR1 SNHLY and CDR2 FYNNEI. The V end lost 4 bases, the J end lost 8 bases, and 9 bases lay between the germline ends. CDR3 nucleotide sequence: TGTGCCAGCAGTGGCTCAGGCTATGAGCAGTTCTTC. Translated, it gives CASSGSGYEQFF. Drawing the rest from reference TRBV2 and TRBJ2-1, the complete variable domain is EPEVTQTPSHQVTQMGQEVILRCVPISNHLYFYWYRQILGQKVEFLVSFYNNEISEKSEIFDDQFSVERPDGSNFTLKIRSTKLEDSAMYFCASSGSGYEQFFGPGTRLTVL.

J is TRBJ2-2 and V is TRBV5-1; TRBD1 is a possible D gene (6 bases). This CDR3 spans 16 amino acids. Germline V gene data show CDR1 as SGHRS and CDR2 as YFSETQ. V was clipped by 1 base and J by 6 bases, with 16 bases between them. CDR3 DNA sequence: TGCGCCAGCAGCTTGTTTGGGGACACCGATGCCGGGGAGCTGTTTTTT. It translates to CASSLFGDTDAGELFF.

As to this clone: One end of the junction fails to match germline, which may point to a read error. J is TRBJ2-7 and V is TRBV7-9, with D possibly matching TRBD1 (5 bases). The CDR3 has 14 amino acids. CDR1 SEHNR and CDR2 FQNEAQ come from the germline V gene (reference sequence). The CDR3 nucleotides read TGTTCCAGCAGCTCCGTCGACAGAACCTACGAGCAGTACTTC. Translating gives CSSSSVDRTYEQYF.

The chain has TRBV27 and TRBJ2-7; D unclear. The germline gives CDR1 MNHEY, CDR2 SMNVEV (reference sequence). Trimming cost V 2 bases and J 7 bases, with 12 bases left between them. The CDR3 extends over 13 amino acids. The CDR3 loop reads CASSLGPGAEQYF. CDR3 nucleotide sequence: TGTGCCAGCAGTTTAGGCCCCGGAGCTGAGCAGTACTTC.

The rearrangement links TRBV2 to TRBJ1-2; tentative D call: TRBD1 (5 bases). The V gene lost 2 bases and the J gene lost 8 bases, with 24 bases spanning the gap. In germline, CDR1 is SNHLY, CDR2 FYNNEI. CDR3 length equals 17 residues. CDR3 amino acids: CASSEFRQLGRGDGYTF. CDR3 DNA sequence: TGTGCCAGCAGTGAATTTCGTCAGCTCGGGAGGGGTGACGGCTACACCTTC.

The chain employs TRBV7-6 and TRBJ1-1; D unclear. Germline CDR1 is SGHVS and CDR2 is FNYEAQ. Trimming left V 1 base short and J 4 bases short, with 10 bases between. There are 14 residues in the CDR3. CDR3 nucleotide sequence: TGTGCCAGCAGCTTAGGGATGGCGGCCACTGAAGCTTTCTTT. Translated, it gives CASSLGMAATEAFF. Looking up the rest from reference TRBV7-6 and TRBJ1-1 gives the full variable domain: GAGVSQSPRYKVTKRGQDVALRCDPISGHVSLYWYRQALGQGPEFLTYFNYEAQQDKSGLPNDRFSAERPEGSISTLTIQRTEQRDSAMYRCASSLGMAATEAFFGQGTRLTVV.

CDR3 sequence: CASSIGTTSYEQYF. The CDR3, as DNA: TGTGCCAGTAGTATAGGGACTACCTCCTACGAGCAGTACTTC. V gene TRBV19 combines with J gene TRBJ2-7; D is perhaps TRBD2 (6 bases). CDR3 size: 14 residues. Trimming left V 1 base short and J 0 bases short, with 7 bases between. CDR1 is LNHDA and CDR2 is SQIVND in the germline V gene (reference sequence).

The count of this clone is one. V is TRBV6-5 and J is TRBJ2-5; D perhaps matches TRBD2 (5 bases). The J call may be in error: the DNA end matches TRBJ2-7 better. The CDR3 has 12 amino acids. Per germline, CDR1 MNHEY and CDR2 SVGAGI. The CDR3 DNA reads TGTGCCAGCAGAAGGGAGTCGGCCGAGCAGTACTTC. Its translation is CASRRESAEQYF.

The rearrangement uses TRBV2 and TRBJ2-3; 9 bases fit TRBD2. Germline lookup yields CDR1 SNHLY and CDR2 FYNNEI. CDR3 length: 14 residues. V shed 8 bases, J shed 4 bases, and the junction held 7 bases outside the gene matches. The CDR3 sequence is CASEAGGIPDTQYF. In DNA form, the CDR3 reads TGTGCCAGCGAGGCGGGAGGGATCCCAGATACGCAGTATTTT.

V and J are TRBV5-1 and TRBJ1-2; TRBD1 agrees at 7 bases. Germline trimming cut 4 bases from V and 3 bases from J; bases unmatched to any gene: 9. The CDR3 has 15 amino acids. Germline CDR1 reads SGHRS; CDR2 reads YFSETQ. CDR3 sequence reads: CASSPDGQAYYGYTF. DNA of the CDR3: TGCGCCAGCAGCCCCGACGGACAGGCGTACTATGGCTACACCTTC. The variable domain in full, with the rest retrieved from reference TRBV5-1 and TRBJ1-2, is KAGVTQTPRYLIKTRGQQVTLSCSPISGHRSVSWYQQTPGQGLQFLFEYFSETQRNKGNFPGRFSGRQFSNSRSEMNVSTLELGDSALYLCASSPDGQAYYGYTFGSGTRLTVV.